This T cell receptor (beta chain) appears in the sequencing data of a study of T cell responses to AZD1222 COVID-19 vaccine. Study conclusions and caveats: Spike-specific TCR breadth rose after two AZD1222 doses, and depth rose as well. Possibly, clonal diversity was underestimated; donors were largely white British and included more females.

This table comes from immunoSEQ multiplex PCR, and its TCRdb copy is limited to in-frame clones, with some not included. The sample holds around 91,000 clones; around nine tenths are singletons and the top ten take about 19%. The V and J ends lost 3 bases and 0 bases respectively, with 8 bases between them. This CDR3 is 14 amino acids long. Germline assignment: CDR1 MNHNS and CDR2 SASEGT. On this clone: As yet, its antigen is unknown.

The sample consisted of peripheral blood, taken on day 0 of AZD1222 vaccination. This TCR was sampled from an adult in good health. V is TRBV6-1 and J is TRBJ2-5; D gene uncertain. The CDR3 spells CASSERYNQETQYF. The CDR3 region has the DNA TGTGCCAGCAGTGAGCGTTATAACCAAGAGACCCAGTACTTC.